One and the same sample provided the 15 T cell receptor beta chains below, sequenced in a study of OX40 agonist ivuxolimab in advanced cancers. Libraries were made using the immunoSEQ multiplex PCR assay. What TCRdb holds here is the immuneACCESS table cut down to in-frame rearrangements. Part of the clones is not present; checked against another copy, under half of the missing clones reflect an unresolved V gene, and the others are unexplained. This sample gives fewer than 60,000 clones in total; roughly three quarters of them show up just once. Clones ranked in the top ten supply about 3.9% of the sample. The sample consisted of CD4+ or CD8+ T cells sorted from blood, taken in a trial of the OX40 agonist ivuxolimab. The receptors come from an adult with an advanced solid tumor such as melanoma, head and neck, liver or kidney cancer.

The rearrangement joins TRBV19 to TRBJ2-2, with D perhaps matching TRBD2 (7 bases). V was pared by 3 bases and J by 7 bases, with 9 bases between. Per germline, CDR1 LNHDA and CDR2 SQIVND (reference sequence). The CDR3 consists of 13 residues. The CDR3 here is CASSMGGRGELFF. CDR3 nucleotides: TGTGCCAGTAGTATGGGGGGGCGCGGGGAGCTGTTTTTT.

The rearrangement joins TRBV10-3 to TRBJ1-5; unclear D gene. This CDR3 contains 15 residues. Between the trimmed V and J ends, which lost 1 base and 3 bases, there was a span of 10 bases. Germline V CDR1 and CDR2: ENHRY, SYGVKD. In DNA form, the CDR3 reads TGTGCCATCAGTGAGTTGGGAGGGTACAATCAGCCCCAGCATTTT. Translating gives CAISELGGYNQPQHF.

V gene TRBV5-1 combines with J gene TRBJ2-7, with 10 bases aligning to TRBD1. Germline CDR1 SGHRS, CDR2 YFSETQ. The CDR3 is 17 residues long. The V gene end was trimmed by 4 bases and the J gene end by 2 bases; junction bases not matched to a gene: 12. CDR3 sequence reads: CASSTGQGLMNPYEQYF. The CDR3 region has the DNA TGCGCCAGCAGCACGGGACAGGGGCTGATGAATCCCTACGAGCAGTACTTC.

The chain carries TRBV6-5 and TRBJ1-2; possible D gene TRBD1, 5 bases. CDR1 and CDR2 from the germline V gene are MNHEY and SVGAGI. V was clipped by 6 bases and J by 0 bases, with 14 bases between them. CDR3 size: 15 residues. The CDR3 region is CASSPWDPANYGYTF. Written as DNA, the CDR3 is TGTGCCAGCAGCCCCTGGGACCCCGCTAACTATGGCTACACCTTC.

V usage is TRBV7-2 and J usage is TRBJ1-1, with D unresolved. The length of the CDR3 is 16 residues. Between the trimmed V and J ends, which lost 8 bases and 0 bases, there was a span of 19 bases. CDR1 SGHTA and CDR2 FQGNSA come from the germline V gene. CDR3 nucleotide sequence: TGTGCCAGCGGGTTACTTCACCTAGGTCTGAACACTGAAGCTTTCTTT. As protein: CASGLLHLGLNTEAFF.

The gene calls are TRBV19 and TRBJ2-3; D gene ambiguous. Between the trimmed V and J ends, which lost 4 bases and 5 bases, there was a span of 16 bases. Germline V gene sequence: CDR1 LNHDA, CDR2 SQIVND (reference sequence). The CDR3 extends over 15 amino acids. The DNA of the CDR3 is TGTGCCAGTAGTACCCATACTACTCAGAAAGATACGCAGTATTTT. Its translation: CASSTHTTQKDTQYF.

The V call is TRBV5-1, the J call TRBJ2-5, with D possibly TRBD1 on 7 matching bases. Germline values: CDR1 SGHRS, CDR2 YFSETQ. The CDR3 has 14 amino acids. Between the trimmed V and J ends, which lost 2 bases and 5 bases, there was a span of 13 bases. CDR3 sequence (DNA): TGCGCCAGCAGCTTCTCGACAGGGAGGGAGACCCAGTACTTC. As protein: CASSFSTGRETQYF.

The rearrangement uses TRBV28 and TRBJ2-5, with TRBD2 identical over 14 bases. V lost 3 bases and J lost 5; bases outside the gene matches: 5. Per germline, CDR1 MDHEN and CDR2 SYDVKM. CDR3 length equals 16 residues. The CDR3 coding sequence is TGTGCCAGCAGTTTTGGACTAGCGGGAGGTCAGGAGACCCAGTACTTC. Translating gives CASSFGLAGGQETQYF.

The chain uses TRBV5-4 and TRBJ1-2; 11 bases align to TRBD1. Per germline, CDR1 SGHNT and CDR2 YYREEE (reference sequence). This CDR3 region has 15 residues. V trimming: 2 bases; J trimming: 7 bases; junction bases outside the gene matches: 7. CDR3 DNA: TGTGCCAGCAGCTTCCGCGGGACAGGGGGACGTGGCTACACCTTC. This gives the protein CASSFRGTGGRGYTF.

The rearrangement links TRBV27 to TRBJ2-7; 9 bases line up with TRBD2. Germline CDR1 MNHEY, CDR2 SMNVEV (reference sequence). This CDR3 region has 15 residues. V shed 6 bases and J 1 base; nucleotides not matched to a gene: 7. In nucleotides, the CDR3 is TGTGCCAGCAGCCAACTAGCGGGCGTTTCCTACGAGCAGTACTTC. Translated, it gives CASSQLAGVSYEQYF.

The CDR3 DNA sequence: TGTGCCAGCAGTTTGGGGCTTTATGGCACCGGGGAGCTGTTTTTT. Amino acid sequence: CASSLGLYGTGELFF. The chain combines TRBV28 with TRBJ2-2, with a tentative D call TRBD1 (5 bases). Trimming pared 3 bases from V and 4 bases from J, leaving 12 bases between. From germline, CDR1 is MDHEN and CDR2 SYDVKM. The CDR3 is 15 residues long.

The chain carries TRBV5-1 and TRBJ1-5, with 7 bases aligning to TRBD1. This CDR3 comprises 14 residues. The junction had 4 bases not matched to a gene; V was cut back by 4 bases and J by 3 bases. CDR1 is SGHRS, CDR2 YFSETQ, per germline. Here the CDR3 DNA reads TGCGCCAGCAGCCCCGGGACAGACAATCAGCCCCAGCATTTT. Protein product: CASSPGTDNQPQHF. The whole variable domain, filled in from reference TRBV5-1 and TRBJ1-5, reads KAGVTQTPRYLIKTRGQQVTLSCSPISGHRSVSWYQQTPGQGLQFLFEYFSETQRNKGNFPGRFSGRQFSNSRSEMNVSTLELGDSALYLCASSPGTDNQPQHFGDGTRLSIL.

This chain links TRBV4-2 with TRBJ2-3; TRBD1 might be the D (7 bases). Germline CDR1 is LGHNA and CDR2 is YNFKEQ. The CDR3 contains 16 residues. V shed 0 bases and J shed 4 bases, with 14 bases lying between them. Here the CDR3 reads CASSQEEGAGADTQYF. The CDR3 DNA reads TGTGCCAGCAGCCAAGAGGAGGGGGCAGGGGCAGATACGCAGTATTTT.

V gene TRBV19 combines with J gene TRBJ2-7; D ambiguous. The CDR3 contains 16 residues. The V gene's germline CDR1 is LNHDA and CDR2 SQIVND (reference sequence). V lost 2 bases and J lost 0, with 14 bases in between. This chain's CDR3 is CASSITSTFSSYEQYF. In nucleotides, the CDR3 is TGTGCCAGTAGTATAACAAGCACATTCAGCTCCTACGAGCAGTACTTC.

The gene calls are TRBV13 and TRBJ2-1; D might be TRBD1 (5 bases). Germline V gene data show CDR1 as PRHDT and CDR2 as FYEKMQ (reference sequence). Trimming cost V 1 base and J 2 bases, with 12 bases left between them. This CDR3 has 16 residues. CDR3 sequence reads: CASSLVGLGPYNEQFF. In nucleotides, the CDR3 is TGTGCCAGCAGCTTAGTAGGTTTGGGGCCCTACAATGAGCAGTTCTTC.